This TCR beta chain was sequenced during a study of T cell repertoires in cytomegalovirus infection. V lost 5 bases, J lost 3 bases, and 13 bases lay in between. The CDR3 contains 14 residues. The germline V gene encodes CDR1 MNHGY and CDR2 SAAAGT. This clonotype was counted many times. Its target is unknown. TCRdb used MiXCR to reprocess the reads, holding one entry per CDR3 protein. The top ten hold around an eighth of the sample, which has roughly 990,000 distinct CDR3 sequences, about a third seen once. The sequence was obtained from a human donor in good health (CMV status not recorded). Some clones in this sample may be carry-over from other donors' samples. The material was cultured CD8+ T cells from PBMCs, obtained from culture after CMV antigen stimulation. The chain combines TRBV6-8 with TRBJ2-5; D may match TRBD1 or TRBD2 (6 bases each). CDR3 DNA: TGTGCCAGCAGTCCACATAGGGGGGAAGAGACCCAGTACTTC. It specifies CASSPHRGEETQYF.